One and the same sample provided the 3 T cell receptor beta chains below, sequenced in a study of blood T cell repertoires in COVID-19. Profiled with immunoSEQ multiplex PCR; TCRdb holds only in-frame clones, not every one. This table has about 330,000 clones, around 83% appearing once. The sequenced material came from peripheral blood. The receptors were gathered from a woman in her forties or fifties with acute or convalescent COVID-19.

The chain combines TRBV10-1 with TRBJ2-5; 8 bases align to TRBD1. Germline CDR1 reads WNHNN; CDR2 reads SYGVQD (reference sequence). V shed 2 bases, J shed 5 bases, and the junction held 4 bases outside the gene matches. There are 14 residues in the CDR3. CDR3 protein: CASSEQGARETQYF. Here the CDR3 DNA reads TGCGCCAGCAGTGAGCAGGGGGCCCGGGAGACCCAGTACTTC.

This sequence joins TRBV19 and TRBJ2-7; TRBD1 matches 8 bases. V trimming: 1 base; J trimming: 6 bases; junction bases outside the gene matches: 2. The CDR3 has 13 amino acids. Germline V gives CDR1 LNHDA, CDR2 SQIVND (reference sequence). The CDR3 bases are TGTGCCAGTAGTATAGGGACAGGGCGCGAGCAGTACTTC. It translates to CASSIGTGREQYF.

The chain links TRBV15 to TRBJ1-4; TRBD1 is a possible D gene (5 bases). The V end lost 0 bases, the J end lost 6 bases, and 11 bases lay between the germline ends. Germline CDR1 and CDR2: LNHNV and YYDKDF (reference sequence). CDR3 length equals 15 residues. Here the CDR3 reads CATSREIGTHEKLFF. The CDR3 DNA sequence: TGTGCCACCAGCAGAGAAATTGGGACTCATGAAAAACTGTTTTTT.